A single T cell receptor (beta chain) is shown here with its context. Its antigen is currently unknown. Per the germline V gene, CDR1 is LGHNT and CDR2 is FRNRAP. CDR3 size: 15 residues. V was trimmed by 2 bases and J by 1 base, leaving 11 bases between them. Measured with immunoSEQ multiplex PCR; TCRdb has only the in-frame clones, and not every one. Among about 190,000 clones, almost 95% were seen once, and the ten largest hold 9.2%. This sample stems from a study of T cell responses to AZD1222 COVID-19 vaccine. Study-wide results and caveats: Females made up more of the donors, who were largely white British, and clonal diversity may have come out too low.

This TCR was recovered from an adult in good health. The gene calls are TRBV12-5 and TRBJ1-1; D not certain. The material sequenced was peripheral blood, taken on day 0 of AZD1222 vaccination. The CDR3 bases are TGTGCTAGTGGTTTGACGGGTCATGCGAACACTGAAGCTTTCTTT. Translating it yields CASGLTGHANTEAFF.